These 3 T cell receptor beta chains were all obtained from the same sample, sequenced in a study of cytomegalovirus exposure and HLA in healthy donors. In the PCR, 60 Vbeta and 13 Jbeta primers were used. This table comes from immunoSEQ multiplex PCR, and its TCRdb copy is limited to in-frame clones, with some not included. Altogether over 85,000 clones are present, approximately 83% being singletons, with the ten largest covering more than 1.5%. The sequencing input was PBMCs. The receptors derive from a middle-aged man in good health and CMV-seronegative.

This clone was seen once. The CDR3 nucleotides are TGTGCCACCGACTTGAGGGGGGGCTACGGTGAAGCTTTCTTT. Its protein is CATDLRGGYGEAFF. The V gene is TRBV7-9, the J gene TRBJ1-1; possible D gene TRBD1, 6 bases. CDR3 length equals 14 residues. Germline CDR1 is SEHNR and CDR2 is FQNEAQ (reference sequence). V lost 10 bases, J lost 7 bases, and 22 bases lay in between.

The chain joins TRBV7-9 to TRBJ1-1; D gene ambiguous. This CDR3 is built from 14 residues. Trimming removed 2 bases from V and 1 base from J, with 8 bases in between. Germline V gene sequence: CDR1 SEHNR, CDR2 FQNEAQ (reference sequence). The CDR3 DNA sequence: TGTGCCAGCAGCTTATTACACAAGAACACTGAAGCTTTCTTT. As protein: CASSLLHKNTEAFF.

The V call is TRBV6-5, the J call TRBJ1-3; 7 bases line up with TRBD1. This CDR3 has 14 amino acids. Germline CDR1 reads MNHEY; CDR2 reads SVGAGI. V shed 8 bases, J shed 1 base, and the junction held 5 bases outside the gene matches. In DNA form, the CDR3 reads TGTGCCAGCGCTCAGGGGGTATCTGGAAACACCATATATTTT. It specifies CASAQGVSGNTIYF.